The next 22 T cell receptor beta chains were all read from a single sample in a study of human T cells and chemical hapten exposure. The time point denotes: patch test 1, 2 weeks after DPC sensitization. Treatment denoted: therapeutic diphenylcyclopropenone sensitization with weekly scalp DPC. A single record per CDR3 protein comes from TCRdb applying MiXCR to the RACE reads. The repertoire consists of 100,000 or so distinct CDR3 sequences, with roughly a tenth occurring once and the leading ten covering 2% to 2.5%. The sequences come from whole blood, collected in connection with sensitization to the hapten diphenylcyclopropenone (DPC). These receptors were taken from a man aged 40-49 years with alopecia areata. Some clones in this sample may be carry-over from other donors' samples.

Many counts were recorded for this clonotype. The CDR3 DNA sequence: TGTGCCAGCAGTTTCACTTCTCTGAACACTGAAGCTTTCTTT. Its translation is CASSFTSLNTEAFF. The rearrangement uses TRBV12-3 or TRBV12-4 and TRBJ1-1; D remains ambiguous. The CDR3 length is 14 residues. V was trimmed by 3 bases and J by 0 bases, leaving 8 bases between them.

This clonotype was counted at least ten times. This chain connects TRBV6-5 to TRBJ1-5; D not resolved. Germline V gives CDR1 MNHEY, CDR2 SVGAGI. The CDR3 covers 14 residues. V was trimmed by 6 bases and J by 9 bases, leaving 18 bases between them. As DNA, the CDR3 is TGTGCCAGCAGAGAATGGAGTTATAGTTGGCCCCAGCATTTT. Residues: CASREWSYSWPQHF.

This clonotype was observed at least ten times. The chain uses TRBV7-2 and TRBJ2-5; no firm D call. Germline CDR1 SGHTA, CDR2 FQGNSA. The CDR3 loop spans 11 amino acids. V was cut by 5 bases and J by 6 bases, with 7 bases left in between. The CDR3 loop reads CASSQQQTQYF. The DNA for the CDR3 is TGTGCCAGCAGCCAACAACAGACCCAGTACTTC.

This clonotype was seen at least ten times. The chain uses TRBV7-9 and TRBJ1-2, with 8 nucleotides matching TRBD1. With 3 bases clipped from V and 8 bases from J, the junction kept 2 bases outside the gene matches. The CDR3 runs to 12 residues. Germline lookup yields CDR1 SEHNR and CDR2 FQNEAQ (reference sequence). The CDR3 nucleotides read TGTGCCAGCAGCTTCAGGGGGCTGGGCTACACCTTC. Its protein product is CASSFRGLGYTF. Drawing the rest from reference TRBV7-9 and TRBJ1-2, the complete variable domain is DTGVSQNPRHKITKRGQNVTFRCDPISEHNRLYWYRQTLGQGPEFLTYFQNEAQLEKSRLLSDRFSAERPKGSFSTLEIQRTEQGDSAMYLCASSFRGLGYTFGSGTRLTVV.

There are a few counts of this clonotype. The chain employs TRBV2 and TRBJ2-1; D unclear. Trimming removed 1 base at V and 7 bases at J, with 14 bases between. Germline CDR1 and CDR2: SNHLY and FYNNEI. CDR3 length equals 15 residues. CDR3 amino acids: CASSEGGSGMNEQFF. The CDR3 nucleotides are TGTGCCAGCAGTGAAGGGGGATCTGGTATGAATGAGCAGTTCTTC.

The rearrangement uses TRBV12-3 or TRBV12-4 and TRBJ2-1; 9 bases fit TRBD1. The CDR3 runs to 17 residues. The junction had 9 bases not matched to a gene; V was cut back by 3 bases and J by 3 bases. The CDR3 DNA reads TGTGCCAGCAGTTTGGACAGGGGCCCGTCTTTCTACAATGAGCAGTTCTTC. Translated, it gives CASSLDRGPSFYNEQFF.

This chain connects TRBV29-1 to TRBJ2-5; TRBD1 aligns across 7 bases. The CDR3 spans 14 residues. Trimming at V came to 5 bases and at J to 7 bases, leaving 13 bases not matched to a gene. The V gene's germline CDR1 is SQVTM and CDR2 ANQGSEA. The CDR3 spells CSVTRQGSQSTQYF. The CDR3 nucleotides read TGCAGCGTTACACGACAGGGAAGTCAATCGACCCAGTACTTC.

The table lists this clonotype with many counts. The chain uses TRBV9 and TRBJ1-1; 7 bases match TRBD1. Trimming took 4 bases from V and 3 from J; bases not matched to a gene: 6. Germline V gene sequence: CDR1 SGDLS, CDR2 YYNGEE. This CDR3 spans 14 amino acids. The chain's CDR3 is CASSLTGDYTEAFF. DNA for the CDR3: TGTGCCAGCAGCCTAACAGGGGACTACACTGAAGCTTTCTTT.

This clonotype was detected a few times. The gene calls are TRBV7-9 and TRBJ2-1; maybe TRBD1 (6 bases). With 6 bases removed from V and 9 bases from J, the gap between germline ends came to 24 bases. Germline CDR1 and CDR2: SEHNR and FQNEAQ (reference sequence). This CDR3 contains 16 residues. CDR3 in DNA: TGTGCCAGCAGTACACCTACAGGGAATTTAAATACTGAGCAGTTCTTC. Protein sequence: CASSTPTGNLNTEQFF.

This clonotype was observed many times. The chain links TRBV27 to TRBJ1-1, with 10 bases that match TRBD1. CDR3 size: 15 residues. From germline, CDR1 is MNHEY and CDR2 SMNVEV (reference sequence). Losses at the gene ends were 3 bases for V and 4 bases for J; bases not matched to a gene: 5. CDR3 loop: CASSFGTGAGTEAFF. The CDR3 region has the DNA TGTGCCAGCAGTTTCGGGACAGGGGCGGGCACTGAAGCTTTCTTT.

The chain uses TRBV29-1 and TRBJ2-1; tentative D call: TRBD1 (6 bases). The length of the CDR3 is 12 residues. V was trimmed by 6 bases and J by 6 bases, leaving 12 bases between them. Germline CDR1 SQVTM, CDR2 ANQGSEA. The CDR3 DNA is TGCAGCGTGGGCACAGGGCGCAATGAGCAGTTCTTC. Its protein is CSVGTGRNEQFF.

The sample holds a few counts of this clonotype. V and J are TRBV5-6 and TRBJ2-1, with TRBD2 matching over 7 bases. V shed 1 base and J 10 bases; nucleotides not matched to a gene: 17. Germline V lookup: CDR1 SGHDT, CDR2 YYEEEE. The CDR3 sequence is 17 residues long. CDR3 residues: CASSLRSSGTQRREQFF. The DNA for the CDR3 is TGTGCCAGCAGCTTGAGATCCAGCGGGACGCAAAGGAGGGAGCAGTTCTTC.

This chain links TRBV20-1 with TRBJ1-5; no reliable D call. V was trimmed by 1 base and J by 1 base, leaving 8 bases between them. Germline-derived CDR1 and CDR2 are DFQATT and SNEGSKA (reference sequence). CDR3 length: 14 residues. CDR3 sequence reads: CSARVSRSNQPQHF. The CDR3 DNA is TGCAGTGCTAGAGTAAGCAGAAGCAATCAGCCCCAGCATTTT.

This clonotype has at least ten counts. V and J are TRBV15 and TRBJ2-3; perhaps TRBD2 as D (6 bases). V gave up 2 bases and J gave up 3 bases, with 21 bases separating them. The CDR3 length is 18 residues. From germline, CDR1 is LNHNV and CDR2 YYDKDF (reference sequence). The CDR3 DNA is TGTGCCACCAGCAGACGCCCCTGGGGGGACTCCAAAACAGATACGCAGTATTTT. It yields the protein CATSRRPWGDSKTDTQYF.

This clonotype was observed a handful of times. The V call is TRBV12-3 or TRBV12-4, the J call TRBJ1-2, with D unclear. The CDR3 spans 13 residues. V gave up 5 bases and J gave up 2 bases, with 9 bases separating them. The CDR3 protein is CASSHLPNYGYTF. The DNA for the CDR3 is TGTGCCAGCAGTCACCTGCCGAACTATGGCTACACCTTC.

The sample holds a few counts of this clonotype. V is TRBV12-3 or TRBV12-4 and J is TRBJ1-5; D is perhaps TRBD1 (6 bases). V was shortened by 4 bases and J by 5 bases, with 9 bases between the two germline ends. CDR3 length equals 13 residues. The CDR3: CASSSGAHQPQHF. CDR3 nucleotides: TGTGCCAGCAGTTCAGGGGCACATCAGCCCCAGCATTTT.

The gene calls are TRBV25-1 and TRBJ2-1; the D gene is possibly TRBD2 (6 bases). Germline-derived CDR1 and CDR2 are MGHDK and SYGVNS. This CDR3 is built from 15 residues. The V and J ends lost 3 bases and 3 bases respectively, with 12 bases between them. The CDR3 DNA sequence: TGTGCCAGCAGTGACCACCGGGGACTCTACAATGAGCAGTTCTTC. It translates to CASSDHRGLYNEQFF.

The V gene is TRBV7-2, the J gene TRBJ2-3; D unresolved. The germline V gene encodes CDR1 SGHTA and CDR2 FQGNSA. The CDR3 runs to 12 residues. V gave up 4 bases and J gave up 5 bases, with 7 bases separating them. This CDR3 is CASSYSRDTQYF. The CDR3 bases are TGTGCCAGCAGCTACAGTAGAGATACGCAGTATTTT.

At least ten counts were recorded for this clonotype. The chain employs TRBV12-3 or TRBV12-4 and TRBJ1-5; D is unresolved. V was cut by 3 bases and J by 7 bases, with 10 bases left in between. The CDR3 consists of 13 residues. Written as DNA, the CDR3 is TGTGCCAGCAGTTTTAAGGGTAACCAGCCCCAGCATTTT. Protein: CASSFKGNQPQHF.

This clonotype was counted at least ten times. The CDR3 sequence: CASSGPELQETQYF. In DNA, the CDR3 is TGTGCCAGCAGTGGCCCTGAGCTCCAAGAGACCCAGTACTTC. The chain employs TRBV25-1 and TRBJ2-5; D gene unclear. CDR1 and CDR2 from the germline V gene are MGHDK and SYGVNS. The CDR3 runs to 14 residues. V gave up 4 bases and J gave up 1 base, with 10 bases separating them.

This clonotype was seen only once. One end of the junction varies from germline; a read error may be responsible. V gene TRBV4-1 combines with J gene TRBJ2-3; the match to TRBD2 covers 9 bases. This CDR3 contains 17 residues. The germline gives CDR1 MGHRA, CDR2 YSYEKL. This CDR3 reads CAGSQQIAGVFTDTQYF. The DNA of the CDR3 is TGCGCCGGCAGCCAGCAAATAGCGGGAGTCTTCACAGATACGCAGTATTTT.

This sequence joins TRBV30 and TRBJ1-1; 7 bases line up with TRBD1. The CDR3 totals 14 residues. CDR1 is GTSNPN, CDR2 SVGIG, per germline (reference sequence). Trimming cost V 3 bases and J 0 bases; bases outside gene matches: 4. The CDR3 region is CAWRGGAMNTEAFF. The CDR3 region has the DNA TGTGCCTGGAGAGGGGGCGCGATGAACACTGAAGCTTTCTTT.